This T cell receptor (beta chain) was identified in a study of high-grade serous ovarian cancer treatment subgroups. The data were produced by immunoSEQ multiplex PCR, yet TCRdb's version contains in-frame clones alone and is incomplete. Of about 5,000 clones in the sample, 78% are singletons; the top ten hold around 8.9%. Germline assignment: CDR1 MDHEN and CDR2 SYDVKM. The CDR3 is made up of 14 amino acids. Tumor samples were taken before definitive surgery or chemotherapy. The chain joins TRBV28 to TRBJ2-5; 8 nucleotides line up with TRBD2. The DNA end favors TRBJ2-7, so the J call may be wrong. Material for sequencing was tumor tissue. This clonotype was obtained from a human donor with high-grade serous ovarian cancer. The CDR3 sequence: CASTAGTRRYEQYF. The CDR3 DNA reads TGTGCCAGCACCGCCGGGACTAGACGCTACGAGCAGTACTTC.